This record covers a single T cell receptor (beta chain). This entry is derived from a study of cytomegalovirus exposure and HLA in healthy donors. The CDR3 runs 15 residues. The trim removed 3 bases at V and 2 bases at J, leaving 4 bases unmatched. From germline, CDR1 is SGHTA and CDR2 FQGNSA. The PCR used 60 Vbeta and 13 Jbeta primers. The method was immunoSEQ multiplex PCR; TCRdb's version includes in-frame clones alone and lacks a portion of them. In the table there are 130,000 to 150,000 clones, around two thirds of which are singletons. The specimen was PBMCs. This sequence joins TRBV7-2 and TRBJ2-1, with 7 positions matching TRBD2. This TCR derives from a woman aged 18-35 years in good health and CMV-seronegative. CDR3 in amino acids: CASSLGGGPYNEQFF. The CDR3 nucleotides are TGTGCCAGCAGCTTGGGGGGAGGGCCCTACAATGAGCAGTTCTTC.